This TCR beta chain came from a study of T cell responses to AZD1222 COVID-19 vaccine. The V gene lost 0 bases and the J gene lost 0 bases, with 2 bases spanning the gap. This CDR3 is built from 13 residues. CDR1 and CDR2 from the germline V gene are SGDLS and YYNGEE. Assay used: immunoSEQ multiplex PCR; TCRdb lists only in-frame clones, some missing. This table holds about 140,000 clones, roughly nine tenths found once. Study-wide results and limits: The study identified only five to seven AZD1222 recipients as seropositive at baseline. White British people made up most donors, females outnumbered males, and clonal diversity was possibly underestimated. Repertoires were obtained solely post-peak T cell response.

This clone was detected a few times. What it binds is not known. Other nucleotide sequences from this sample produce the same CDR3. This clonotype originated in an adult in good health. The sample here was peripheral blood, taken on day 0 of AZD1222 vaccination. The chain recombines TRBV9 with TRBJ2-3, with D uncertain. The CDR3 bases are TGTGCCAGCAGCGTAGTTAGCACAGATACGCAGTATTTT. It yields the protein CASSVVSTDTQYF.